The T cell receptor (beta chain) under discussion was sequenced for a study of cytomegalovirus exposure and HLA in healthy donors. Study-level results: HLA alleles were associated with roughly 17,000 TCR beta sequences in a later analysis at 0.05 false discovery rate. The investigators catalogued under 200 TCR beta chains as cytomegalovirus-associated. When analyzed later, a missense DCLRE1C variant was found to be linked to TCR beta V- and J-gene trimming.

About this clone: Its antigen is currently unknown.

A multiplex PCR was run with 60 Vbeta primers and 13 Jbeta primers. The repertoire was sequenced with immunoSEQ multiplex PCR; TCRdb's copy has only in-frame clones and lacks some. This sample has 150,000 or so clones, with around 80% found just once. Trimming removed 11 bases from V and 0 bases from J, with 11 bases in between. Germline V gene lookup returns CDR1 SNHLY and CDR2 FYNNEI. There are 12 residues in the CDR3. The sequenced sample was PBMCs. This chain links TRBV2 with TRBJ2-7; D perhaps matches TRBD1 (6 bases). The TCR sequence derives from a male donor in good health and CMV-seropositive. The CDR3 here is CAGGQSSYEQYF. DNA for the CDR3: TGTGCCGGTGGACAGAGCTCCTACGAGCAGTACTTC.